This entry lists 6 T cell receptor beta chains sequenced from one sample in a study of blood T cells in healthy people across ages. A J-beta primer mix and a sample-barcoded 5' primer were used in a second PCR of about 7 to 11 cycles. TCRdb itself ran the 5' RACE reads through MiXCR, one entry per CDR3 protein. The table shows around 1,500,000 distinct CDR3 sequences, with 42% occurring only once. The source material was blood. Receptor source: a young woman in good health.

The genes are TRBV20-1 and TRBJ2-1; D is perhaps TRBD2 (6 bases). Germline-derived CDR1 and CDR2 are DFQATT and SNEGSKA (reference sequence). V gave up 7 bases and J gave up 3 bases, with 13 bases separating them. The CDR3 consists of 13 residues. This CDR3 reads CSGPGVNYNEQFF. CDR3 nucleotides: TGCAGTGGTCCGGGAGTCAACTACAATGAGCAGTTCTTC.

In its sample, this clonotype was seen a few times. The chain recombines TRBV2 with TRBJ1-6, with unresolved D. The CDR3 sequence is 16 residues long. V dropped 3 bases and J dropped 2 bases, with 11 bases sitting between them. Looked up from germline, CDR1 is SNHLY and CDR2 is FYNNEI. The CDR3 bases are TGTGCCAGCAGTGATCGTGGGGTAACCTATAATTCACCCCTCCACTTT. Its protein is CASSDRGVTYNSPLHF.

The chain employs TRBV7-9 and TRBJ1-1; D ambiguous. Trimming shortened V by 1 base and J by 1 base, and 10 bases separated the two germline ends. CDR3 length equals 15 residues. Looked up from germline, CDR1 is SEHNR and CDR2 is FQNEAQ (reference sequence). In nucleotides, the CDR3 is TGTGCCAGCAGCTTAGGTGCGATGGAGAACACTGAAGCTTTCTTT. It codes for CASSLGAMENTEAFF.

The V gene is TRBV12-3 or TRBV12-4, the J gene TRBJ2-1; D uncertain. Trimming stripped 3 bases from V and 6 bases from J, with 12 bases between. This CDR3 comprises 14 residues. The CDR3 spells CASSFGDWANEQFF. The CDR3 nucleotides are TGTGCCAGCAGTTTCGGCGATTGGGCCAATGAGCAGTTCTTC.

The chain couples TRBV6-5 to TRBJ1-2; 7 bases agree with TRBD1. The CDR3 sequence is 17 residues long. Germline V lookup: CDR1 MNHEY, CDR2 SVGAGI. J lost 4 bases, V lost 0 bases, and 11 bases had no gene match. The CDR3 protein is CASSYSSRGTILYGYTF. In DNA, the CDR3 is TGTGCCAGCAGTTACTCTTCCAGGGGGACCATTCTCTATGGCTACACCTTC.

Of note for this clonotype: Given a much more abundant clone one base away, this may be a read error. The chain recombines TRBV6-5 with TRBJ2-1; D remains unclear. The V gene's germline CDR1 is MNHEY and CDR2 SVGAGI. Trimming removed 5 bases at V and 7 bases at J, with 15 bases between. The CDR3 extends over 14 amino acids. CDR3 bases: TGTGCCAGCAGTCCCAGCTGGACCGGGAATGAGCAGTTCTTC. This encodes CASSPSWTGNEQFF.